The 21 T cell receptor beta chains below all came from one sample that was sequenced in a study of shared clonotypes between healthy human individuals. Here immunoSEQ multiplex PCR was the method, and the copy in TCRdb shows in-frame clones only, minus some. The data show about 1.5 million clones, roughly 95% seen once. The sequencing sample was made of naive CD4+ T cells sorted from blood. The subset is: CD45RA+ positively selected. The receptors were gathered from a man aged 25-40 years in good health.

The chain couples TRBV5-1 to TRBJ1-5; D gene uncertain. Germline V CDR1 and CDR2: SGHRS, YFSETQ. The V end was cut by 4 bases, the J end by 9 bases, with 14 bases between. CDR3 length: 13 residues. The CDR3 bases are TGCGCCAGCAGCCTTTCGCCCGAGGGGCCCCAGCATTTT. Its translation: CASSLSPEGPQHF. Supplemented by reference TRBV5-1 and TRBJ1-5, the full variable domain reads KAGVTQTPRYLIKTRGQQVTLSCSPISGHRSVSWYQQTPGQGLQFLFEYFSETQRNKGNFPGRFSGRQFSNSRSEMNVSTLELGDSALYLCASSLSPEGPQHFGDGTRLSIL.

The chain uses TRBV11-2 and TRBJ2-7; the D is unclear. The V gene's germline CDR1 is SGHAT and CDR2 FQNNGV. The CDR3 has 14 amino acids. The V end was cut by 5 bases, the J end by 6 bases, with 17 bases between. The DNA for the CDR3 is TGTGCCAGCAGCCAGAGAACGGGTGGAATCGAGCAGTACTTC. Its translation is CASSQRTGGIEQYF.

The chain has TRBV27 and TRBJ1-4; the D gene is possibly TRBD1 (6 bases). Trimming pared 5 bases from V and 0 bases from J, leaving 13 bases between. This CDR3 is 16 amino acids long. The germline V gene has CDR1 MNHEY and CDR2 SMNVEV (reference sequence). The CDR3 region has the DNA TGTGCCAGCAGTGCACCGGGGGCCGCAACTAATGAAAAACTGTTTTTT. It translates to CASSAPGAATNEKLFF.

The genes are TRBV5-1 and TRBJ2-6; D might be TRBD1 (5 bases). CDR3 length equals 16 residues. Per the germline V gene, CDR1 is SGHRS and CDR2 is YFSETQ. The germline V and J ends were trimmed by 0 bases and 4 bases, with 11 bases remaining between them. CDR3 loop: CASSLDRPSGANVLTF. In nucleotides, the CDR3 is TGCGCCAGCAGCTTGGACAGGCCTTCCGGGGCCAACGTCCTGACTTTC.

The genes are TRBV19 and TRBJ1-5, with D perhaps matching TRBD1 (5 bases). Trimming shortened V by 3 bases and J by 5 bases, and 11 bases separated the two germline ends. Germline V CDR1 and CDR2: LNHDA, SQIVND (reference sequence). This CDR3 has 14 residues. The CDR3: CASSIRDSHQPQHF. CDR3 nucleotide sequence: TGTGCCAGTAGTATTAGAGACAGCCATCAGCCCCAGCATTTT.

This clone has only one observation. V usage is TRBV18 and J usage is TRBJ1-1; 7 positions match TRBD1. Trimming took 3 bases from V and 6 from J; bases not matched to a gene: 13. In germline, CDR1 is KGHSH, CDR2 LQKENI. CDR3 size: 16 residues. CDR3 coding DNA: TGTGCCAGCTCACCTAAAAGACAGGGTGGCATTTCTGAAGCTTTCTTT. This encodes CASSPKRQGGISEAFF.

The chain links TRBV5-4 to TRBJ2-1; tentative D call: TRBD2 (6 bases). CDR1 and CDR2 from the germline V gene are SGHNT and YYREEE (reference sequence). Trimming pared 4 bases from V and 6 bases from J, leaving 20 bases between. There are 16 residues in the CDR3. The CDR3 sequence is CASSAGGTPWFNEQFF. The CDR3, as DNA: TGTGCCAGCAGCGCGGGCGGGACTCCCTGGTTCAATGAGCAGTTCTTC.

DNA of the CDR3: TGTGCCAGTAGTACCCCCCCCGGGAATTACGAGCAGTACTTC. It translates to CASSTPPGNYEQYF. The chain is built from TRBV19 and TRBJ2-7, with a possible D match to TRBD2 (5 bases). Between the trimmed V and J ends, which lost 4 bases and 4 bases, there was a span of 14 bases. The CDR3 totals 14 residues. CDR1 is LNHDA and CDR2 is SQIVND in the germline V gene (reference sequence).

Remarks on this clone: Other DNA sequences in this sample translate to the same CDR3. The V and J genes are TRBV18 and TRBJ2-5, with a tentative D call TRBD1 (5 bases). Germline CDR1 and CDR2: KGHSH and LQKENI. V was trimmed by 1 base and J by 5 bases, leaving 5 bases between them. The CDR3 length is 12 residues. In nucleotides, the CDR3 is TGTGCCAGCTCACCACAGGGGGAGACCCAGTACTTC. Translating it yields CASSPQGETQYF.

CDR3 bases: TGTGCCAGCAGGCCGTTAAACAGGATTGAAGCTTTCTTT. It is translated as CASRPLNRIEAFF. The V and J genes are TRBV28 and TRBJ1-1, with a possible D match to TRBD1 (5 bases). V lost 6 bases and J 7 bases, leaving 15 bases between the germline ends. Germline V gene sequence: CDR1 MDHEN, CDR2 SYDVKM. The CDR3 runs 13 residues.

This rearrangement joins TRBV6-5 to TRBJ1-1, with D unclear. Germline V lookup: CDR1 MNHEY, CDR2 SVGAGI. The ends were cut back, 6 bases at V and 1 base at J, with 9 bases in the middle. The CDR3 totals 13 residues. CDR3 residues: CASRTGRNTEAFF. The CDR3 DNA reads TGTGCCAGCAGGACGGGGAGGAACACTGAAGCTTTCTTT.

The rearrangement links TRBV27 to TRBJ1-1, with 8 bases fitting TRBD1. Germline trimming cut 2 bases from V and 6 bases from J; bases unmatched to any gene: 2. CDR1 and CDR2 from the germline V gene are MNHEY and SMNVEV (reference sequence). The CDR3 covers 13 residues. The CDR3 region is CASSLRQGPEAFF. The CDR3 DNA reads TGTGCCAGCAGTTTACGACAGGGGCCTGAAGCTTTCTTT.

The CDR3 reads CASSLSASGIYEQYF. The CDR3 DNA is TGTGCCAGCAGTTTATCGGCTAGCGGGATATACGAGCAGTACTTC. The chain combines TRBV28 with TRBJ2-7; TRBD2 agrees at 9 bases. The CDR3 is 15 residues long. V shed 1 base and J 4 bases; nucleotides not matched to a gene: 5. CDR1 and CDR2 from the germline V gene are MDHEN and SYDVKM. The complete variable domain, with remaining parts taken from reference TRBV28 and TRBJ2-7, reads DVKVTQSSRYLVKRTGEKVFLECVQDMDHENMFWYRQDPGLGLRLIYFSYDVKMKEKGDIPEGYSVSREKKERFSLILESASTNQTSMYLCASSLSASGIYEQYFGPGTRLTVT.

The CDR3 region is CASSAKATSYNEQFF. As DNA, the CDR3 is TGTGCCAGCTCAGCGAAGGCGACCTCCTACAATGAGCAGTTCTTC. This chain links TRBV18 with TRBJ2-1; the D is unclear. V was cut by 5 bases and J by 0 bases, with 11 bases left in between. The germline V gene encodes CDR1 KGHSH and CDR2 LQKENI. This CDR3 has 15 residues.

This clone was found a few times. The sample carries other DNA sequences with the same CDR3. The chain combines TRBV5-4 with TRBJ1-1, with D unclear. V gave up 4 bases and J gave up 0 bases, with 7 bases separating them. Germline loops: CDR1 SGHNT, CDR2 YYREEE (reference sequence). The CDR3 consists of 13 residues. The chain's CDR3 is CASSPLLNTEAFF. The CDR3 DNA sequence: TGTGCCAGCAGCCCCTTGCTGAACACTGAAGCTTTCTTT.

The chain uses TRBV7-2 and TRBJ1-1; D is undetermined. This CDR3 region has 15 residues. The germline V gene has CDR1 SGHTA and CDR2 FQGNSA. The V gene lost 4 bases and the J gene lost 1 base, with 13 bases spanning the gap. This CDR3 is CASSSKRGWNTEAFF. For the CDR3, the DNA is TGTGCCAGCAGCTCAAAGCGGGGATGGAACACTGAAGCTTTCTTT.

Note on this clone: The sample contains more than one DNA sequence encoding this CDR3. The J gene is TRBJ2-7, the V gene TRBV19; D might be TRBD2 (6 bases). Germline V lookup: CDR1 LNHDA, CDR2 SQIVND (reference sequence). Trimming removed 3 bases from V and 2 bases from J, with 11 bases in between. This CDR3 is built from 14 residues. CDR3 nucleotides: TGTGCCAGTAGTATCGCGGGACGAACCTACGAGCAGTACTTC. The encoded protein is CASSIAGRTYEQYF.

As regards this clone: Other DNA sequences in this specimen translate into the identical CDR3. The chain combines TRBV5-1 with TRBJ1-3; D unclear. V was pared by 0 bases and J by 0 bases, with 7 bases between. CDR3 length: 15 residues. The germline gives CDR1 SGHRS, CDR2 YFSETQ. CDR3 DNA: TGCGCCAGCAGCTTGGGTCCCGGCTCTGGAAACACCATATATTTT. This codes for CASSLGPGSGNTIYF.

The rearrangement links TRBV7-6 to TRBJ2-2, with D possibly TRBD2 on 6 matching bases. The V and J ends lost 1 base and 4 bases respectively, with 13 bases between them. This CDR3 has 16 amino acids. From germline, CDR1 is SGHVS and CDR2 FNYEAQ. The CDR3 nucleotides are TGTGCCAGCAGCTTAGGGGCAACTAGCAGCACCGGGGAGCTGTTTTTT. Its protein is CASSLGATSSTGELFF.

A single count supports this clone. V gene TRBV29-1 combines with J gene TRBJ2-5, with 9 bases identical to TRBD1. Losses at the gene ends were 0 bases for V and 4 bases for J; bases not matched to a gene: 3. The CDR3 is 14 residues long. Germline CDR1 and CDR2: SQVTM and ANQGSEA. CDR3 in amino acids: CSVEDTGGLETQYF. The CDR3 DNA reads as TGCAGCGTTGAAGATACAGGGGGCTTAGAGACCCAGTACTTC.

The chain recombines TRBV6-1 with TRBJ2-2; TRBD1 aligns across 8 bases. The CDR3 sequence is 15 residues long. Losses at the gene ends were 10 bases for V and 1 base for J; bases not matched to a gene: 8. Germline CDR1 reads MNHNS; CDR2 reads SASEGT. The CDR3 is CATQRTGRNTGELFF. The CDR3 bases are TGTGCCACTCAGAGGACAGGGAGGAACACCGGGGAGCTGTTTTTT.